The 27 T cell receptor beta chains in this list originate from one sample, sequenced in a study of vaccination and CD4 T cells after COVID-19. These receptors are not linked to any known antigen. Treatment in this sample: approximately 9-day PBMC culture with coronavirus spike peptide pools or control peptides (ViraFEST assay). The Oncomine TCR Beta short-read assay sequenced DNA from cultured CD4+ T cells. From the PCR reads, TCRdb called clonotypes with MiXCR, one entry per CDR3 protein. The sample includes roughly 3,800 distinct CDR3 sequences, over 15% seen only once; the top ten take over 12%. Material: CD4+ T cells from blood, cultured in vitro. Receptors originate from a human donor who had recovered from COVID-19.

By sample fraction, this clonotype is medium-sized. V usage is TRBV23-1 and J usage is TRBJ2-5; TRBD1 agrees at 7 bases. TRBV23-1 is sorted into the ORF group, with uncertain function. The J segment lost 1 base and the V segment lost 4 bases, leaving 6 bases of the junction unmatched. This CDR3 spans 15 amino acids. The CDR3 spells CASSPRQGRQETQYF. In DNA, the CDR3 is TGCGCCAGCAGTCCACGACAGGGCCGCCAAGAGACCCAGTACTTC.

This clonotype was detected a few times. This rearrangement joins TRBV9 to TRBJ2-5; 9 nucleotides match TRBD2. J lost 2 bases, V lost 3 bases, and 11 bases had no gene match. The CDR3 is 17 amino acids. Looked up from germline, CDR1 is SGDLS and CDR2 is YYNGEE. The CDR3 sequence: CASSAIPRAGGQETQYF. As DNA, the CDR3 is TGTGCCAGCAGCGCCATCCCCCGGGCGGGGGGGCAAGAGACCCAGTACTTC.

This clonotype has a handful of counts. The chain carries TRBV5-4 and TRBJ1-1, with 7 bases lining up with TRBD1. Germline trimming cut 5 bases from V and 4 bases from J; bases unmatched to any gene: 14. Germline V lookup: CDR1 SGHNT, CDR2 YYREEE (reference sequence). This CDR3 has 16 residues. CDR3 in DNA: TGTGCCAGCAGTCGGCCCAGACAGGGAGGTCCCACTGAAGCTTTCTTT. Amino acids: CASSRPRQGGPTEAFF.

This clonotype is categorized as medium-sized. The genes are TRBV15 and TRBJ1-1; D is perhaps TRBD1 (5 bases). V was trimmed by 0 bases and J by 4 bases, leaving 9 bases between them. This CDR3 is built from 14 residues. Germline V gives CDR1 LNHNV, CDR2 YYDKDF (reference sequence). The CDR3 loop reads CATSRDRRGTEAFF. CDR3 bases: TGTGCCACCAGCAGAGATAGGAGGGGCACTGAAGCTTTCTTT.

This clonotype was seen a few times. The chain joins TRBV7-9 to TRBJ1-2; D may be TRBD1 (5 bases). V was cut by 4 bases and J by 4 bases, with 13 bases left in between. CDR3 length: 14 amino acids. The germline V gene encodes CDR1 SEHNR and CDR2 FQNEAQ (reference sequence). The CDR3 DNA follows: TGTGCCAGCAGCTCCGGGACTCCCGGCTATGGCTACACCTTC. This gives the protein CASSSGTPGYGYTF.

The rearrangement joins TRBV20-1 to TRBJ2-7; 7 positions agree with TRBD2. V was clipped by 5 bases and J by 2 bases; unmatched bases: 12. Germline CDR1 DFQATT, CDR2 SNEGSKA (reference sequence). The CDR3 consists of 15 residues. For the CDR3, the DNA is TGCAGTGCTGGACCTATACGGGGGGAGCCCTACGAGCAGTACTTC. It codes for CSAGPIRGEPYEQYF.

In its sample, this clonotype was seen a few times. The J gene is TRBJ2-1, the V gene TRBV20-1, with 7 bases aligning to TRBD1. The CDR3 extends over 11 amino acids. Germline V lookup: CDR1 DFQATT, CDR2 SNEGSKA (reference sequence). V was clipped by 6 bases and J by 6 bases; unmatched bases: 2. The CDR3 spells CSADRANEQFF. The CDR3 nucleotides are TGCAGTGCCGACAGGGCCAATGAGCAGTTCTTC.

This clonotype has only a few counts. This rearrangement joins TRBV11-2 to TRBJ1-2; TRBD1 is a possible D gene (6 bases). From germline, CDR1 is SGHAT and CDR2 FQNNGV. Trimming took 3 bases from V and 1 from J, leaving 12 bases between them. This CDR3 is built from 15 residues. CDR3 bases: TGTGCCAGCAGCTTTAGTCGGGACATTAACTATGGCTACACCTTC. Its translation is CASSFSRDINYGYTF.

The chain links TRBV6-1 to TRBJ2-2; 7 nucleotides align to TRBD1. CDR3 length: 15 residues. V gave up 7 bases and J gave up 0 bases; unmatched junction bases: 5. In germline, CDR1 is MNHNS, CDR2 SASEGT. CDR3 amino acids: CASNAGTANTGELFF. The CDR3 DNA follows: TGTGCCAGCAACGCCGGGACAGCGAACACCGGGGAGCTGTTTTTT.

The chain joins TRBV30 to TRBJ2-1; D possibly corresponds to TRBD2 (5 bases). Trimming shortened V by 5 bases and J by 3 bases, and 5 bases separated the two germline ends. Germline CDR1 is GTSNPN and CDR2 is SVGIG (reference sequence). This CDR3 is 11 amino acids long. The CDR3 sequence: CAWRDYNEQFF. The DNA of the CDR3 is TGTGCCTGGCGGGACTACAATGAGCAGTTCTTC.

The rearrangement links TRBV7-2 to TRBJ1-2; 7 bases line up with TRBD1. V shed 1 base and J 7 bases; nucleotides not matched to a gene: 3. Germline V CDR1 and CDR2: SGHTA, FQGNSA. This CDR3 spans 13 amino acids. In DNA form, the CDR3 reads TGTGCCAGCAGCTTAGTTGCAGGGGGTGGCTACACCTTC. This encodes CASSLVAGGGYTF.

This clonotype was seen a few times. This chain joins TRBV30 and TRBJ1-6; D is ambiguous. The germline CDR1 and CDR2 sequences are GTSNPN and SVGIG (reference sequence). With 2 bases removed from V and 4 bases from J, the gap between germline ends came to 9 bases. This CDR3 has 14 residues. This CDR3 reads CAWSPLGYNSPLHF. The CDR3 DNA follows: TGTGCCTGGAGTCCCCTTGGATATAATTCACCCCTCCACTTT.

This clonotype was counted a few times. The chain has TRBV2 and TRBJ2-5, with 7 bases aligning to TRBD1. CDR3 size: 14 residues. Germline CDR1 is SNHLY and CDR2 is FYNNEI. Losses at the gene ends were 5 bases for V and 1 base for J; bases not matched to a gene: 4. The CDR3 nucleotides are TGTGCCAGCAGTCTACAGGGGTCCCAAGAGACCCAGTACTTC. It yields the protein CASSLQGSQETQYF.

This clonotype was observed a handful of times. This chain connects TRBV20-1 to TRBJ1-4; TRBD1 matches 8 bases. The V gene end was trimmed by 0 bases and the J gene end by 8 bases; junction bases not matched to a gene: 8. CDR3 length: 15 residues. Germline V gene sequence: CDR1 DFQATT, CDR2 SNEGSKA (reference sequence). The CDR3 protein is CSARDVRGLQEKLFF. The CDR3 DNA reads TGCAGTGCTAGAGATGTCAGGGGGCTTCAAGAAAAACTGTTTTTT.

By share, this clonotype counts as large. DNA for the CDR3: TGTGCCAGCAGCTTAAGTTCAGGGGTAGGGGCTGAAGCTTTCTTT. This translates into CASSLSSGVGAEAFF. V gene TRBV7-3 combines with J gene TRBJ1-1, with a tentative D call TRBD1 (6 bases). CDR1 and CDR2 (germline): SGHTA, FQGTGA. The CDR3 sequence is 15 residues long. V gave up 1 base and J gave up 6 bases, with 15 bases separating them.

The V and J genes are TRBV25-1 and TRBJ1-5; TRBD1 matches 7 bases. Germline-derived CDR1 and CDR2 are MGHDK and SYGVNS. The CDR3 loop spans 17 amino acids. V lost 7 bases, J lost 7 bases, and 19 bases stayed unmatched. CDR3 protein: CASIIFVEGQSKQPQHF. CDR3 nucleotide sequence: TGTGCCAGCATTATCTTCGTTGAGGGACAGAGTAAGCAGCCCCAGCATTTT.

The chain is built from TRBV6-5 and TRBJ1-3; D is unclear. Trimming took 2 bases from V and 0 from J, leaving 14 bases between them. The CDR3 has 17 residues. In germline, CDR1 is MNHEY, CDR2 SVGAGI. This CDR3 reads CASSYDTGISSGNTIYF. CDR3 coding DNA: TGTGCCAGCAGTTACGACACGGGGATCAGCTCTGGAAACACCATATATTTT.

The rearrangement joins TRBV5-4 to TRBJ2-6; possibly TRBD2 for D (5 bases). Germline CDR1 is SGHNT and CDR2 is YYREEE (reference sequence). Trimming took off 4 bases at V and 0 bases at J, with 14 bases between the two ends. The CDR3 is 17 amino acids. The CDR3 coding sequence is TGTGCCAGCAGCACACACCTCGGGAACTCTGGGGCCAACGTCCTGACTTTC. Its translation: CASSTHLGNSGANVLTF.

This clonotype turned up a few times. J is TRBJ1-2 and V is TRBV27, with 9 bases matching TRBD1. The CDR3 length is 15 residues. V lost 6 bases and J lost 9; bases outside the gene matches: 14. The germline gives CDR1 MNHEY, CDR2 SMNVEV (reference sequence). The CDR3 sequence: CASSYNGRTGASYTF. The CDR3 DNA reads as TGTGCCAGCAGCTATAACGGGCGGACAGGGGCGAGCTACACCTTC.

V gene TRBV30 combines with J gene TRBJ1-2; no firm D call. The germline gives CDR1 GTSNPN, CDR2 SVGIG (reference sequence). CDR3 length equals 15 residues. Trimming left V 2 bases short and J 3 bases short, with 16 bases between. The CDR3 DNA is TGTGCCTGGAGTCCTAATTTTCCGGGGTACTATGGCTACACCTTC. Amino acids: CAWSPNFPGYYGYTF. Together with reference TRBV30 and TRBJ1-2, the CDR3 gives the full variable domain: SQTIHQWPATLVQPVGSPLSLECTVEGTSNPNLYWYRQAAGRGLQLLFYSVGIGQISSEVPQNLSASRPQDRQFILSSKKLLLSDSGFYLCAWSPNFPGYYGYTFGSGTRLTVV.

This clonotype showed up just a few times. The rearrangement joins TRBV19 to TRBJ2-7, with 9 bases aligning to TRBD1. This CDR3 has 14 residues. CDR1 is LNHDA and CDR2 is SQIVND in the germline V gene (reference sequence). The trim removed 0 bases at V and 5 bases at J, leaving 2 bases unmatched. Here the CDR3 reads CASSIEDRGHEQYF. The CDR3 bases are TGTGCCAGTAGTATAGAGGACAGGGGCCACGAGCAGTACTTC.

This clonotype has just a few counts. This chain joins TRBV11-3 and TRBJ1-6, with D perhaps TRBD1 (5 bases). V lost 5 bases, J lost 8 bases, and 10 bases lay in between. CDR3 length: 13 amino acids. Germline V lookup: CDR1 SGHNT, CDR2 YENEEA. CDR3 in DNA: TGTGCCAGCAGCGCGGAAGGGGATTCACCCCTCCACTTT. Amino acids: CASSAEGDSPLHF.

V usage is TRBV18 and J usage is TRBJ1-3; TRBD1 is a possible D gene (5 bases). The CDR3 consists of 16 residues. With 3 bases removed from V and 0 bases from J, the gap between germline ends came to 12 bases. Looked up from germline, CDR1 is KGHSH and CDR2 is LQKENI. CDR3 in amino acids: CASSPPGPSSGNTIYF. CDR3 sequence (DNA): TGTGCCAGCTCACCTCCGGGACCTAGCTCTGGAAACACCATATATTTT. The full variable domain, with the rest looked up from reference TRBV18 and TRBJ1-3, is NAGVMQNPRHLVRRRGQEARLRCSPMKGHSHVYWYRQLPEEGLKFMVYLQKENIIDESGMPKERFSAEFPKEGPSILRIQQVVRGDSAAYFCASSPPGPSSGNTIYFGEGSWLTVV.

The genes are TRBV5-1 and TRBJ1-1; 11 bases are a match to TRBD1. The CDR3 spans 14 residues. The germline V gene has CDR1 SGHRS and CDR2 YFSETQ. J was trimmed by 4 bases and V by 10 bases; bases with no gene match: 9. The CDR3 spells CASASGTGGTEAFF. DNA of the CDR3: TGCGCCTCAGCATCCGGGACAGGGGGCACTGAAGCTTTCTTT.

This clonotype has just a few counts. The rearrangement joins TRBV29-1 to TRBJ1-1; D is unclear. Trimming removed 7 bases from V and 0 bases from J, with 12 bases in between. Germline assignment: CDR1 SQVTM and CDR2 ANQGSEA. CDR3 length: 13 amino acids. CDR3 in DNA: TGCAGCGGCTACAGAGACATGAACACTGAAGCTTTCTTT. This encodes CSGYRDMNTEAFF.

This clonotype was observed a few times. The genes are TRBV28 and TRBJ1-1, with D possibly being TRBD1 (5 bases). Germline V CDR1 and CDR2: MDHEN, SYDVKM. V was trimmed by 2 bases and J by 4 bases, leaving 14 bases between them. The CDR3 runs to 15 residues. This CDR3 is CASSLPTGAFTEAFF. The CDR3 region has the DNA TGTGCCAGCAGTTTACCCACAGGCGCCTTCACTGAAGCTTTCTTT.

The chain has TRBV20-1 and TRBJ1-2, with TRBD1 matching over 10 bases. The V gene end was trimmed by 0 bases and the J gene end by 7 bases; junction bases not matched to a gene: 11. Germline V gives CDR1 DFQATT, CDR2 SNEGSKA (reference sequence). CDR3 length: 16 amino acids. The CDR3 spells CSAREPTGGMFGGYTF. CDR3 DNA: TGCAGTGCTAGAGAACCGACAGGGGGCATGTTCGGTGGCTACACCTTC.